The 10 T cell receptor beta chains given below trace back to one sample, sequenced in a study of T cell responses to AZD1222 COVID-19 vaccine. Clones were read by immunoSEQ multiplex PCR, and TCRdb kept only the in-frame ones, dropping some. The sample lists 130,000 or so clones; about 89% were seen once. Sequencing was performed on peripheral blood, taken on day 0 of AZD1222 vaccination. The receptors originated from an adult in good health.

V is TRBV7-6 and J is TRBJ1-5; 7 bases map to TRBD1. After removal of 4 bases from V and 5 bases from J, the junction contained 11 bases not matched to a gene. Germline CDR1 SGHVS, CDR2 FNYEAQ. The CDR3 has 16 residues. CDR3 DNA: TGTGCCAGCAGCTCTTCGACAGGGTGGGTGGATCAGCCCCAGCATTTT. It is translated as CASSSSTGWVDQPQHF.

The chain links TRBV19 to TRBJ2-1; 8 bases are a match to TRBD2. The CDR3 loop spans 15 amino acids. CDR1 LNHDA and CDR2 SQIVND come from the germline V gene (reference sequence). V shed 3 bases, J shed 2 bases, and the junction held 3 bases outside the gene matches. CDR3 nucleotide sequence: TGTGCCAGTAGTATGGCTAGCGGGCCCTACAATGAGCAGTTCTTC. Translating it yields CASSMASGPYNEQFF.

The V call is TRBV4-2, the J call TRBJ2-2; 9 bases match TRBD2. The ends lost 0 bases at V and 7 bases at J; junction bases unmatched: 9. The germline V gene has CDR1 LGHNA and CDR2 YNFKEQ. The CDR3 sequence is 17 residues long. The CDR3 DNA reads as TGTGCCAGCAGCCAAGATTCCAGCGGGAGGAAGTTCGGGGAGCTGTTTTTT. It specifies CASSQDSSGRKFGELFF.

This chain connects TRBV29-1 to TRBJ1-2, with D possibly matching TRBD1 (5 bases). V gave up 2 bases and J gave up 8 bases, with 9 bases separating them. The V gene's germline CDR1 is SQVTM and CDR2 ANQGSEA. The CDR3 covers 11 residues. The DNA of the CDR3 is TGCAGCGTTGAATCAGGGAGGGGCTACACCTTC. Its translation is CSVESGRGYTF. The full variable domain, in which reference TRBV29-1 and TRBJ1-2 provide the parts outside the CDR3, is SAVISQKPSRDICQRGTSLTIQCQVDSQVTMMFWYRQQPGQSLTLIATANQGSEATYESGFVIDKFPISRPNLTFSTLTVSNMSPEDSSIYLCSVESGRGYTFGSGTRLTVV.

V gene TRBV7-9 combines with J gene TRBJ2-5; 13 bases line up with TRBD2. V shed 4 bases, J shed 4 bases, and the junction held 6 bases outside the gene matches. This CDR3 is 16 amino acids long. Germline CDR1 reads SEHNR; CDR2 reads FQNEAQ (reference sequence). CDR3 sequence (DNA): TGTGCCAGCAGCTCAGGACTAGCGGGAGTCCGAGAGACCCAGTACTTC. Amino acid sequence: CASSSGLAGVRETQYF.

This chain joins TRBV3-1 (or the pseudogene TRBV3-2) and TRBJ2-7; no clear D gene. The CDR3 has 16 amino acids. CDR1 and CDR2 (germline): LGHDT, YNNKEL (reference sequence). The germline V and J ends were trimmed by 0 bases and 0 bases, with 12 bases remaining between them. In DNA form, the CDR3 reads TGTGCCAGCAGCCAAGACGACCATACGAGCTCCTACGAGCAGTACTTC. Residues: CASSQDDHTSSYEQYF.

This chain connects TRBV7-6 to TRBJ2-1; 9 bases match TRBD2. Germline loops: CDR1 SGHVS, CDR2 FNYEAQ. The CDR3 is made up of 16 amino acids. V was clipped by 5 bases and J by 0 bases; unmatched bases: 5. CDR3: CASSPLAGSSYNEQFF. The CDR3 nucleotides read TGTGCCAGCAGCCCACTAGCGGGCAGCTCCTACAATGAGCAGTTCTTC.

This rearrangement joins TRBV19 to TRBJ2-3, with 10 bases fitting TRBD2. The CDR3 sequence is 15 residues long. J lost 8 bases, V lost 3 bases, and 8 bases had no gene match. CDR1 and CDR2 (germline): LNHDA, SQIVND (reference sequence). CDR3 amino acids: CASSIKAGGPTTQYF. The CDR3 nucleotides are TGTGCCAGTAGTATCAAAGCGGGGGGGCCCACTACGCAGTATTTT.

The CDR3 reads CASSNGQEAGELFF. The CDR3 bases are TGTGCCAGCAGTAACGGACAGGAGGCCGGGGAGCTGTTTTTT. The V and J genes are TRBV2 and TRBJ2-2; 7 bases are shared with TRBD1. This CDR3 has 14 amino acids. CDR1 is SNHLY and CDR2 is FYNNEI in the germline V gene. With V trimmed by 5 bases and J by 6 bases, 6 bases remained unmatched.

The CDR3, as DNA: TGTGCCAGTAGCCTGGGGCCAGGGAATAATTCACCCCTCCACTTT. It specifies CASSLGPGNNSPLHF. The rearrangement links TRBV19 to TRBJ1-6; weak D call: TRBD1 (5 bases). The V gene's germline CDR1 is LNHDA and CDR2 SQIVND (reference sequence). V lost 6 bases and J lost 5, with 14 bases in between. The CDR3 is 15 amino acids.